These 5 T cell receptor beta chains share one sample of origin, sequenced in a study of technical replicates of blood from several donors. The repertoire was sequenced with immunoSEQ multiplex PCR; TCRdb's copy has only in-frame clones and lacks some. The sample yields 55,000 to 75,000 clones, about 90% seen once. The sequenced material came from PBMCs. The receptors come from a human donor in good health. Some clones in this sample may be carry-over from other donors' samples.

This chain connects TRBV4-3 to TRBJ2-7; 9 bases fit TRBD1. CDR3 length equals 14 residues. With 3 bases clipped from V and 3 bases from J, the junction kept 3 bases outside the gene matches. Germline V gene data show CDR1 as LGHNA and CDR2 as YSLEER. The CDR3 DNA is TGCGCCAGCAGCCAGGACAGGGGATTCTACGAGCAGTACTTC. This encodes CASSQDRGFYEQYF.

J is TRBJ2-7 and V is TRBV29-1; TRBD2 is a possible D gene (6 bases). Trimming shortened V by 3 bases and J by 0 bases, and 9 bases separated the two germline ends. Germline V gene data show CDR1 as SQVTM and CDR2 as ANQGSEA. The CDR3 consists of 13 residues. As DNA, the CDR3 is TGCAGCGTTGATACCGGGAGCTCCTACGAGCAGTACTTC. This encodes CSVDTGSSYEQYF.

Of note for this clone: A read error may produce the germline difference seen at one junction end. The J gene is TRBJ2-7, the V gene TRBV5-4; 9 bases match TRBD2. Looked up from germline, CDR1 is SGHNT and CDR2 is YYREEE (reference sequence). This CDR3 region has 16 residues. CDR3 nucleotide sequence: TGTGCCAGCAGCTTGGCTCGCGGGGGGGCCTCCTACGATCAGTACTTC. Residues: CASSLARGGASYDQYF.

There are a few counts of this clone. This chain's CDR3 is CARDRGNTEAFF. CDR3 sequence (DNA): TGTGCCCGTGACAGGGGGAACACTGAAGCTTTCTTT. The chain uses TRBV30 and TRBJ1-1; TRBD1 matches 8 bases. This CDR3 is built from 12 residues. J gave up 1 base and V 8 bases, and 3 bases lay outside the gene matches. Looked up from germline, CDR1 is GTSNPN and CDR2 is SVGIG (reference sequence). Complete variable domain (other parts from reference TRBV30 and TRBJ1-1): SQTIHQWPATLVQPVGSPLSLECTVEGTSNPNLYWYRQAAGRGLQLLFYSVGIGQISSEVPQNLSASRPQDRQFILSSKKLLLSDSGFYLCARDRGNTEAFFGQGTRLTVV.

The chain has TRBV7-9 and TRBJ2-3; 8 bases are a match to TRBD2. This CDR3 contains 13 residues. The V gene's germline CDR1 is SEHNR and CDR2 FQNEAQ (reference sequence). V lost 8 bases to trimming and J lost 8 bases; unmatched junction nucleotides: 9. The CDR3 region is CASSGGIGVTQYF. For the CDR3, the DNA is TGTGCCAGCTCGGGGGGGATAGGGGTTACGCAGTATTTT.